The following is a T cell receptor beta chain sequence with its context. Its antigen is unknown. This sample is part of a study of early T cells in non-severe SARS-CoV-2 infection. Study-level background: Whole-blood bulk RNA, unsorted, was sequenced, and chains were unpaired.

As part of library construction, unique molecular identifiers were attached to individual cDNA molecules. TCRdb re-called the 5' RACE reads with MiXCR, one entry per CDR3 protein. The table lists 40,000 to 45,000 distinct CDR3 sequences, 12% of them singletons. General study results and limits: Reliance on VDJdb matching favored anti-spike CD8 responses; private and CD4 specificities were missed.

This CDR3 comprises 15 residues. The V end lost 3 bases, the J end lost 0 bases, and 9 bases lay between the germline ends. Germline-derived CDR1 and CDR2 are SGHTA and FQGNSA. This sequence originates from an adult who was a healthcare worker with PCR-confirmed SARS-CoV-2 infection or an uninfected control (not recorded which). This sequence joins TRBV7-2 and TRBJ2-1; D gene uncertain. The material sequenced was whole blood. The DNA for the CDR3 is TGTGCCAGCAGCTTCACCACCGACTCCTACAATGAGCAGTTCTTC. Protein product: CASSFTTDSYNEQFF.